Described below is a single TCR beta chain sequence and its context. This sample is drawn from a study of blood T cell repertoires in COVID-19. Across the whole study: Samples taken during acute and convalescent COVID-19 were collected in the United States, Italy and Spain. PBMCs, B-cell-depleted T cells, or T cells were the source of the cDNA or gDNA that made up the material.

Under the authors' procedure: Nucleated cell counts were estimated from reference gene primer amplification. Sequencing used immunoSEQ multiplex PCR; TCRdb keeps in-frame clones, though not all of them. Clone size and V and J calls were adopted from that table, with D and trimming inferred from the DNA. Of 250,000 to 300,000 clones listed, roughly 90% were seen once; the top ten hold 2.5% to 3%. The germline gives CDR1 LGHDT, CDR2 YNNKEL (reference sequence). J was trimmed by 7 bases and V by 1 base; bases with no gene match: 6. The CDR3 consists of 15 residues. The specimen was peripheral blood. This TCR was recovered from a young woman with active or convalescent COVID-19. The V call is TRBV3-1 (or the pseudogene TRBV3-2), the J call TRBJ2-3; 9 nucleotides align to TRBD2. CDR3 region: CASSQGLAGLNTQYF. DNA for the CDR3: TGTGCCAGCAGCCAAGGGCTAGCGGGGCTTAATACGCAGTATTTT.